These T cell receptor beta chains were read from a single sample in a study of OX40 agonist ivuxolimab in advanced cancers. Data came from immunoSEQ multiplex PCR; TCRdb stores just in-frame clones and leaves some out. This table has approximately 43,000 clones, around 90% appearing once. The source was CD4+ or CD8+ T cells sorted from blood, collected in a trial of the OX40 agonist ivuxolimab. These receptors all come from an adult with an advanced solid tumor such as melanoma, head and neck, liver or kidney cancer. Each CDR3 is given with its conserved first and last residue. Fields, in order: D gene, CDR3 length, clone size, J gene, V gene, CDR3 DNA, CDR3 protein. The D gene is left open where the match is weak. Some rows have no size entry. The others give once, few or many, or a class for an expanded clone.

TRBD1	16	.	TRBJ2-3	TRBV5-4	TGTGCCAGCAGCTCAACCGGGACAGTTAGCACAGATACGCAGTATTTT	CASSSTGTVSTDTQYF
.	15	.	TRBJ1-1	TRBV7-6	TGTGCCAGCAGCTTAGCCGGGGGAGCAAGCACTGAAGCTTTCTTT	CASSLAGGASTEAFF
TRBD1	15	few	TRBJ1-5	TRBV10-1	TGCGCCAGCAGTCGTAATAGGGGGCGGGACCAGCCCCAGCATTTT	CASSRNRGRDQPQHF
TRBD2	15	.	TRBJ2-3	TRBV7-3	TGTGCCAGCAGCTTAGCGGGGGGCAAGGGAGATACGCAGTATTTT	CASSLAGGKGDTQYF
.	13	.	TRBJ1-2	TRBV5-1	TGCGCCAGCAGCTCGGACGTCCAGGGTGGCTACACCTTC	CASSSDVQGGYTF
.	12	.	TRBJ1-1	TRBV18	TGTGCCAGCTCCCAAGGGGGGACTGAAGCTTTCTTT	CASSQGGTEAFF
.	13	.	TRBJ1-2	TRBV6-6	TGTGCCAGCAGTATGACCCTAACGCGGGGCTACACCTTC	CASSMTLTRGYTF
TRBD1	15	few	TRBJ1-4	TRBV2	TGTGCCAGCAGCCCGACAGGGGCCCCCGAAGAGAGGCTGTTTTTT	CASSPTGAPEERLFF
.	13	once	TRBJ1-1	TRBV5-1	TGCGCCAGCAGCTTGGCGGGGCGTACTGAAGCTTTCTTT	CASSLAGRTEAFF
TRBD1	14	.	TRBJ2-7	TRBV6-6	TGTGCCAGTAGACCGGGACAGGGGACCTACGCGCAGTACTTC	CASRPGQGTYAQYF
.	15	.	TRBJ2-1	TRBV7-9	TGTGCCAGCAGCTTAGCCGGGGCTTCCTACAATGAGCAGTTCTTC	CASSLAGASYNEQFF
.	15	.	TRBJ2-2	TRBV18	TGTGCCAGCTCCGGGCCCAGCCTCACGACCGGGGAGCTGTTTTTT	CASSGPSLTTGELFF
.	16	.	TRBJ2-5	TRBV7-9	TGTGCCAGCAAAACCGAACAGGGCTTGAGGCAAGAGACCCAGTACTTC	CASKTEQGLRQETQYF
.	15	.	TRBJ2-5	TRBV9	TGTGCCAGCAGCGTACGGGGGCATCAGCAAGAGACCCAGTACTTC	CASSVRGHQQETQYF
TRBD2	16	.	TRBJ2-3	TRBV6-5	TGTGCCAGCAGTTACTCCCCTAGCGGGGTTGCGGATACGCAGTATTTT	CASSYSPSGVADTQYF
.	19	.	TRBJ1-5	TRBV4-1	TGCGCCAGCAGCCAAGATCTTGGTTCTCTACAGGGCTTAAGGCAGCCCCAGCATTTT	CASSQDLGSLQGLRQPQHF
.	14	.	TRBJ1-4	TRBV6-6	TGTGCCAGCAGTTACGGGACGGGGAGGGAAAAACTGTTTTTT	CASSYGTGREKLFF
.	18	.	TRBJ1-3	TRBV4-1	TGCGCCAGCAGCCAAGAGAGGAAGGACAGATTCTCTGGAAACACCATATATTTT	CASSQERKDRFSGNTIYF
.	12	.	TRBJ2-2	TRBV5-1	TGCGCCAGCAGCACAGGGACCGGGGAGCTGTTTTTT	CASSTGTGELFF
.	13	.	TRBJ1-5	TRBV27	TGTGCCAGCAGGCTGGCTCCCAATCAGCCCCAGCATTTT	CASRLAPNQPQHF
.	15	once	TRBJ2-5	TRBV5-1	TGCGCCAGCAGCTTGGACAGCCCACGCCAAGAGACCCAGTACTTC	CASSLDSPRQETQYF
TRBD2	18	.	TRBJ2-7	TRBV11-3	TGTGCCAGCAGCCCCTGGGGTCTAGCGGGGCTCAGCTCCTACGAGCAGTACTTC	CASSPWGLAGLSSYEQYF
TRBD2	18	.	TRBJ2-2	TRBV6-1	TGTGCCAGCAGTGCGCGGGTAGCGGGGGTCGCGAACACCGGGGAGCTGTTTTTT	CASSARVAGVANTGELFF
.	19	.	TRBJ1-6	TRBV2	TGTGCCAGCAGTGATTGGCAGGGGCAATTTAGCTCCTATAATTCACCCCTCCACTTT	CASSDWQGQFSSYNSPLHF
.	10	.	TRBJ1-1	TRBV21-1	TGTGCCAGCAACGGGACACCCGAGGGCTTT	CASNGTPEGF
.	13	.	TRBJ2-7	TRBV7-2	TGTGCCAGCAGCCCTTATAATTCCCGGGAGCAGTACTTC	CASSPYNSREQYF
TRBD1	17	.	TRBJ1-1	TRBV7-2	TGTGCCAGCAGCTTATTGGGACAGGGGGCCTGGACGACTGAAGCTTTCTTT	CASSLLGQGAWTTEAFF
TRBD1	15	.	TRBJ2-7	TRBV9	TGTGCCAGCAGCCCGGAGGGGACAGGGTACGGCGAGCAGTACTTC	CASSPEGTGYGEQYF